This TCR beta chain was identified during a study of metastatic and nonmetastatic thyroid tumors. TCRdb re-called the PCR reads with MiXCR. The sample includes tens of thousands of clones, 25% to 35% of them seen just once. Patients underwent thyroid surgery, and none had received any treatment before it. Per germline, CDR1 MDHEN and CDR2 SYDVKM. The CDR3 is made up of 15 amino acids. With 6 bases removed from V and 6 bases from J, the gap between germline ends came to 18 bases. The receptor's source is a female donor with papillary thyroid cancer or a benign thyroid nodule (not recorded which). Some clones in this sample may be carry-over from other donors' samples. V usage is TRBV28 and J usage is TRBJ1-5; the D gene is possibly TRBD1 (6 bases). The sample was blood. The CDR3 loop reads CASRAWGASSQPQHF. The CDR3, as DNA: TGTGCCAGCAGGGCGTGGGGGGCATCTAGTCAGCCCCAGCATTTT. Full variable domain (outside the CDR3, taken from reference TRBV28 and TRBJ1-5): DVKVTQSSRYLVKRTGEKVFLECVQDMDHENMFWYRQDPGLGLRLIYFSYDVKMKEKGDIPEGYSVSREKKERFSLILESASTNQTSMYLCASRAWGASSQPQHFGDGTRLSIL.